A selection of T cell receptor beta chains follows, all from one sample in a study of blood T cell repertoires in COVID-19. Sequencing was performed with immunoSEQ multiplex PCR; in TCRdb, only in-frame clones are kept and a portion is missing. The sample holds under 200,000 clones, approximately 77% seen once. The sample consisted of PBMCs or T cells enriched from blood (not recorded which). The receptors derive from a man aged 60 to 69 who had recovered from COVID-19. CDR3s include the opening cysteine and the closing phenylalanine or tryptophan. The D gene is left open where the match is weak. Part of the rows lack a size; the others show once, few, many or a class for expanded clones.

size	J	V	length	D	CDR3	DNA
-	TRBJ2-7	TRBV9	15	TRBD2	CASSVEGRAGYEQYF	TGTGCCAGCAGCGTAGAGGGGAGGGCCGGGTACGAGCAGTACTTC
-	TRBJ2-7	TRBV4-1	14	-	CASSQGTFLYEQYF	TGCGCCAGCAGCCAGGGGACATTTCTTTACGAGCAGTACTTC
-	TRBJ2-5	TRBV15	15	TRBD1	CATSGRTGRRETQYF	TGTGCCACCAGCGGCCGGACAGGGAGAAGGGAGACCCAGTACTTC
-	TRBJ2-1	TRBV28	14	-	CASSLSRGRNEQFF	TGTGCCAGCAGTTTAAGCAGGGGACGGAATGAGCAGTTCTTC
-	TRBJ1-4	TRBV19	13	-	CASSQRTYEKLFF	TGTGCCAGTAGTCAGCGGACCTATGAAAAACTGTTTTTT
few	TRBJ2-3	TRBV12-3/TRBV12-4	12	-	CASSPSTDTQYF	TGTGCCAGCAGTCCTAGCACAGATACGCAGTATTTT
-	TRBJ1-6	TRBV12-3/TRBV12-4	13	-	CASSLASDSPLHF	TGTGCCAGCAGCCTAGCGAGTGATTCACCCCTCCACTTT
-	TRBJ1-4	TRBV5-1	15	-	CASRGPGVGNEKLFF	TGCGCCAGCAGGGGGCCGGGGGTAGGAAATGAAAAACTGTTTTTT
-	TRBJ2-7	TRBV5-4	16	TRBD2	CASSPLGSGRGYEQYF	TGTGCCAGCAGCCCCCTGGGGAGCGGGAGGGGTTACGAGCAGTACTTC
-	TRBJ2-1	TRBV7-3	13	-	CASSDSGVGEQFF	TGTGCCAGCAGCGATTCGGGGGTAGGTGAGCAGTTCTTC
once	TRBJ2-1	TRBV7-8	14	TRBD1	CASISDRGLNEQFF	TGTGCCAGCATTTCAGACAGGGGGCTGAATGAGCAGTTCTTC
-	TRBJ1-1	TRBV15	13	TRBD1	CATSSRGDTEAFF	TGTGCCACCAGCAGCAGGGGGGATACTGAAGCTTTCTTT
-	TRBJ2-7	TRBV19	14	-	CASSPGDSVHEQYF	TGTGCCAGTAGTCCCGGTGACAGTGTCCACGAGCAGTACTTC